Shown below are 2 T cell receptor beta chains from a single sample sequenced in a study of cytomegalovirus exposure and HLA in healthy donors. Clones were sequenced by immunoSEQ multiplex PCR, and TCRdb holds only the in-frame ones, with some missing. The table has roughly 73,000 clones, around 95% seen once. Sequencing used PBMCs. Every receptor here comes from a man younger than 35 in good health and CMV-seronegative.

The rearrangement links TRBV5-4 to TRBJ1-5; TRBD1 matches at 8 bases. This CDR3 is built from 12 residues. Germline V lookup: CDR1 SGHNT, CDR2 YYREEE (reference sequence). Trimming cost V 5 bases and J 13 bases; bases outside gene matches: 8. Here the CDR3 DNA reads TGTGCCAGCAGTGCCGACAGGGGCAAGCAGCATTTT. This translates into CASSADRGKQHF.

The chain has TRBV7-2 and TRBJ1-2; D gene unclear. The CDR3 loop spans 15 amino acids. The germline V gene encodes CDR1 SGHTA and CDR2 FQGNSA. The V and J ends lost 1 base and 1 base respectively, with 10 bases between them. The CDR3 bases are TGTGCCAGCAGCTTAGGCGACGAGGGTAACTATGGCTACACCTTC. It is translated as CASSLGDEGNYGYTF.